One sample yielded the 29 T cell receptor beta chains listed below, sequenced in a study of regulatory and conventional T cells in RAG deficiency. Here immunoSEQ multiplex PCR was the method, and the copy in TCRdb shows in-frame clones only, minus some. Among 20,000 to 25,000 clones listed, 95% to 97% were seen once. Blood CD4+ CD25-low CD127-high conventional T cells supplied the genomic DNA template. A further study also used this sample, focusing on regulatory T cells. This second report adds: Amplification used 52 TRBV primers and 13 TRBJ primers.

The sequenced material came from CD25- CD4+ T cells sorted from blood. The source of these receptors is a human donor in good health.

The rearrangement links TRBV28 to TRBJ2-7; D is perhaps TRBD2 (6 bases). V shed 8 bases and J shed 0 bases, with 14 bases lying between them. This CDR3 contains 14 residues. CDR1 MDHEN and CDR2 SYDVKM come from the germline V gene. CDR3 sequence reads: CASVLRGSSYEQYF. The CDR3 DNA follows: TGTGCCAGCGTTCTCCGGGGGTCCTCCTACGAGCAGTACTTC.

The rearrangement uses TRBV7-3 and TRBJ2-4, with D perhaps TRBD2 (6 bases). Germline values: CDR1 SGHTA, CDR2 FQGTGA. There are 15 residues in the CDR3. Trimming stripped 4 bases from V and 7 bases from J, with 17 bases between. For the CDR3, the DNA is TGTGCCAGCAGCTCCACTAGCTTTAGTGGGAACATTCAGTACTTC. It is translated as CASSSTSFSGNIQYF.

The V and J genes are TRBV5-6 and TRBJ1-1, with D tentatively TRBD1 (5 bases). From germline, CDR1 is SGHDT and CDR2 YYEEEE. The CDR3 extends over 13 amino acids. Trimming shortened V by 0 bases and J by 11 bases, and 14 bases separated the two germline ends. CDR3 amino acids: CASSLVGGVRAFF. CDR3 sequence (DNA): TGTGCCAGCAGCTTGGTGGGAGGGGTCAGGGCTTTCTTT.

The genes are TRBV4-1 and TRBJ1-2; possible D gene TRBD1, 6 bases. The germline V gene has CDR1 MGHRA and CDR2 YSYEKL. The CDR3 has 15 residues. V lost 2 bases, J lost 0 bases, and 10 bases lay in between. The chain's CDR3 is CASSQLPGANYGYTF. The CDR3, as DNA: TGCGCCAGCAGCCAATTACCAGGGGCTAACTATGGCTACACCTTC.

The chain couples TRBV6-1 to TRBJ1-5; D call uncertain. The CDR3 consists of 15 residues. The germline V gene has CDR1 MNHNS and CDR2 SASEGT. Trimming shortened V by 0 bases and J by 2 bases, and 8 bases separated the two germline ends. The CDR3 bases are TGTGCCAGCAGTGAAGCCGGAGGTGGCAATCAGCCCCAGCATTTT. This translates into CASSEAGGGNQPQHF.

The chain combines TRBV19 with TRBJ1-1; D perhaps matches TRBD1 (5 bases). This CDR3 is built from 14 residues. The V gene lost 4 bases and the J gene lost 4 bases, with 13 bases spanning the gap. CDR1 and CDR2 (germline): LNHDA, SQIVND (reference sequence). The CDR3 nucleotides read TGTGCCAGTAGTACCCAGACAAGGGGCACTGAAGCTTTCTTT. Amino acids: CASSTQTRGTEAFF.

This clone was counted between two and nine times. V and J are TRBV2 and TRBJ1-3, with 8 bases lining up with TRBD1. This CDR3 contains 14 residues. V was pared by 4 bases and J by 7 bases, with 6 bases of the junction left unmatched. The germline V gene has CDR1 SNHLY and CDR2 FYNNEI. CDR3 nucleotides: TGTGCCAGCAGTGGGACAGGGAGAGGGAACACCATATATTTT. Translation: CASSGTGRGNTIYF.

V gene TRBV5-1 combines with J gene TRBJ1-3; the D is unclear. Trimming took 4 bases from V and 3 from J, leaving 8 bases between them. Per germline, CDR1 SGHRS and CDR2 YFSETQ. The CDR3 sequence is 13 residues long. The CDR3 spells CASSPEGGNTIYF. Written as DNA, the CDR3 is TGCGCCAGCAGCCCCGAGGGTGGAAACACCATATATTTT.

The chain couples TRBV11-1 to TRBJ1-5; D is uncertain. The V end was cut by 4 bases, the J end by 0 bases, with 10 bases between. CDR3 length: 15 amino acids. Germline V gene sequence: CDR1 SGHAT, CDR2 FQDESV (reference sequence). In nucleotides, the CDR3 is TGTGCCAGCAGCTCGGGGTCCGGTAGCAATCAGCCCCAGCATTTT. Translation: CASSSGSGSNQPQHF.

J is TRBJ1-1 and V is TRBV5-1; a possible D gene is TRBD1 (6 bases). This CDR3 comprises 14 residues. CDR1 SGHRS and CDR2 YFSETQ come from the germline V gene. V was clipped by 4 bases and J by 4 bases, with 14 bases between them. The chain's CDR3 is CASSPYTGPTEAFF. CDR3 DNA: TGCGCCAGCAGCCCCTATACAGGGCCCACTGAAGCTTTCTTT.

This sequence joins TRBV7-3 and TRBJ1-1; D unclear. The germline V and J ends were trimmed by 5 bases and 1 base, with 8 bases remaining between them. Looked up from germline, CDR1 is SGHTA and CDR2 is FQGTGA. The CDR3 sequence is 13 residues long. CDR3 sequence (DNA): TGTGCCAGCAGCCCCACTCGGAACACTGAAGCTTTCTTT. It specifies CASSPTRNTEAFF.

The V and J genes are TRBV5-6 and TRBJ2-7; D is perhaps TRBD2 (5 bases). Trimming cost V 4 bases and J 0 bases, with 14 bases left between them. This CDR3 has 15 amino acids. Germline CDR1 SGHDT, CDR2 YYEEEE. This CDR3 reads CASSQKGVSSYEQYF. In DNA, the CDR3 is TGTGCCAGCAGCCAGAAGGGAGTGAGCTCCTACGAGCAGTACTTC.

The chain links TRBV30 to TRBJ2-1; D is undetermined. The CDR3 runs to 11 residues. The V gene lost 3 bases and the J gene lost 9 bases, with 9 bases spanning the gap. The germline V gene has CDR1 GTSNPN and CDR2 SVGIG (reference sequence). The CDR3 coding sequence is TGTGCCTGGAGCGCGGAAGGTGAGCAGTTCTTC. As protein: CAWSAEGEQFF. Supplemented by reference TRBV30 and TRBJ2-1, the full variable domain reads SQTIHQWPATLVQPVGSPLSLECTVEGTSNPNLYWYRQAAGRGLQLLFYSVGIGQISSEVPQNLSASRPQDRQFILSSKKLLLSDSGFYLCAWSAEGEQFFGPGTRLTVL.

This chain links TRBV11-2 with TRBJ1-5; D perhaps matches TRBD1 (5 bases). V lost 5 bases and J 3 bases, leaving 14 bases between the germline ends. The CDR3 totals 15 residues. Germline V gives CDR1 SGHAT, CDR2 FQNNGV. The CDR3 DNA sequence: TGTGCCAGCAGCCCCTCGGAGGGGCCCAATCAGCCCCAGCATTTT. Translated, it gives CASSPSEGPNQPQHF.

The rearrangement uses TRBV5-1 and TRBJ1-2; possible D gene TRBD1, 6 bases. The V and J ends lost 0 bases and 6 bases respectively, with 9 bases between them. CDR3 length equals 13 residues. Germline V lookup: CDR1 SGHRS, CDR2 YFSETQ. This chain's CDR3 is CASSLGQGNGYTF. Written as DNA, the CDR3 is TGCGCCAGCAGCTTGGGGCAGGGGAATGGCTACACCTTC.

The chain couples TRBV19 to TRBJ2-7; 14 bases align to TRBD2. CDR3 length equals 16 residues. The J segment lost 3 bases and the V segment lost 5 bases, leaving 6 bases of the junction unmatched. The germline gives CDR1 LNHDA, CDR2 SQIVND (reference sequence). CDR3 sequence reads: CASSRLAGGNLYEQYF. In DNA form, the CDR3 reads TGTGCCAGTAGTCGACTAGCGGGGGGGAATCTCTACGAGCAGTACTTC.

The rearrangement uses TRBV5-1 and TRBJ2-5, with D perhaps TRBD2 (5 bases). The CDR3 consists of 16 residues. CDR1 and CDR2 (germline): SGHRS, YFSETQ. V was cut by 0 bases and J by 4 bases, with 16 bases left in between. The CDR3 is CASSLATRKEGETQYF. The CDR3, as DNA: TGCGCCAGCAGCTTGGCCACTAGGAAAGAAGGAGAGACCCAGTACTTC.

The V and J genes are TRBV10-1 and TRBJ2-4; D is possibly TRBD1 (5 bases). Germline loops: CDR1 WNHNN, CDR2 SYGVQD (reference sequence). Trimming removed 5 bases from V and 6 bases from J, with 17 bases in between. The CDR3 runs 15 residues. The CDR3 region has the DNA TGCGCCAGCAGTCAAGGGGCAGGGTGGGGAAACATTCAGTACTTC. Translated, it gives CASSQGAGWGNIQYF.

The gene calls are TRBV7-2 and TRBJ1-5; TRBD1 agrees at 7 bases. The CDR3 extends over 16 amino acids. V gave up 11 bases and J gave up 0 bases; unmatched junction bases: 13. Germline assignment: CDR1 SGHTA and CDR2 FQGNSA. CDR3 DNA sequence: TGTGCCGACCGAGGGACAGAAAAATATAGCAATCAGCCCCAGCATTTT. This encodes CADRGTEKYSNQPQHF.

V is TRBV5-6 and J is TRBJ1-4; no clear D. Trimming removed 4 bases from V and 8 bases from J, with 18 bases in between. Germline CDR1 and CDR2: SGHDT and YYEEEE. The CDR3 runs 15 residues. The CDR3 bases are TGTGCCAGCAGCCGCGAGGGTGCGGATGGGGAAAAACTGTTTTTT. Protein product: CASSREGADGEKLFF.

The V call is TRBV19, the J call TRBJ1-1, with 8 bases matching TRBD1. V lost 2 bases and J lost 4; bases outside the gene matches: 9. Germline lookup yields CDR1 LNHDA and CDR2 SQIVND (reference sequence). The CDR3 is made up of 16 amino acids. Written as DNA, the CDR3 is TGTGCCAGTAGTATACGTCAGCGCACAGGGGGCACTGAAGCTTTCTTT. Protein: CASSIRQRTGGTEAFF.

This chain links TRBV28 with TRBJ2-7; 9 nucleotides line up with TRBD1. The length of the CDR3 is 14 residues. Germline CDR1 reads MDHEN; CDR2 reads SYDVKM. After removal of 2 bases from V and 5 bases from J, the junction contained 4 bases not matched to a gene. DNA for the CDR3: TGTGCCAGCAGTTTAGGGGACAGGGCGGACGAGCAGTACTTC. Its translation: CASSLGDRADEQYF.

The chain uses TRBV6-1 and TRBJ2-2; D perhaps matches TRBD1 (5 bases). Germline-derived CDR1 and CDR2 are MNHNS and SASEGT. V lost 8 bases to trimming and J lost 6 bases, with 13 bases between them. This CDR3 is built from 13 residues. This chain's CDR3 is CASSERGSGELFF. CDR3 sequence (DNA): TGTGCCAGCTCCGAAAGGGGATCCGGGGAGCTGTTTTTT.

The sample holds a few counts of this clone. The V call is TRBV28, the J call TRBJ1-3, with 7 positions matching TRBD1. Germline lookup yields CDR1 MDHEN and CDR2 SYDVKM. The CDR3 is 17 amino acids. V trimming: 5 bases; J trimming: 1 base; junction bases outside the gene matches: 11. CDR3 sequence (DNA): TGTGCCAGCAGTCCACCGACAGGGAAATCGTCTGGAAACACCATATATTTT. The encoded protein is CASSPPTGKSSGNTIYF. Together with reference TRBV28 and TRBJ1-3, the CDR3 gives the full variable domain: DVKVTQSSRYLVKRTGEKVFLECVQDMDHENMFWYRQDPGLGLRLIYFSYDVKMKEKGDIPEGYSVSREKKERFSLILESASTNQTSMYLCASSPPTGKSSGNTIYFGEGSWLTVV.

The chain employs TRBV7-8 and TRBJ1-4; D uncertain. V lost 2 bases and J lost 4, with 8 bases in between. CDR1 and CDR2 from the germline V gene are SGHVS and FQNEAQ. The CDR3 is made up of 14 amino acids. The CDR3, as DNA: TGTGCCAGCAGCTTACAACAGCATAATGAAAAACTGTTTTTT. Protein: CASSLQQHNEKLFF.

The gene calls are TRBV10-1 and TRBJ2-1; no reliable D call. Germline CDR1 and CDR2: WNHNN and SYGVQD (reference sequence). This CDR3 region has 14 residues. With 6 bases removed from V and 0 bases from J, the gap between germline ends came to 9 bases. The CDR3 bases are TGCGCCAGCAGCTCACATTACTCCTACAATGAGCAGTTCTTC. This translates into CASSSHYSYNEQFF.

This chain connects TRBV2 to TRBJ1-1; D gene uncertain. V was shortened by 7 bases and J by 6 bases, with 9 bases between the two germline ends. Germline values: CDR1 SNHLY, CDR2 FYNNEI. CDR3 length equals 11 residues. The CDR3 spells CASNGVPEAFF. CDR3 in DNA: TGTGCCAGCAACGGGGTTCCTGAAGCTTTCTTT. The variable domain in full, with the rest retrieved from reference TRBV2 and TRBJ1-1, is EPEVTQTPSHQVTQMGQEVILRCVPISNHLYFYWYRQILGQKVEFLVSFYNNEISEKSEIFDDQFSVERPDGSNFTLKIRSTKLEDSAMYFCASNGVPEAFFGQGTRLTVV.

This clone showed up just a few times. This sequence joins TRBV2 and TRBJ1-4, with a weak D call TRBD1 (5 bases). Germline CDR1 is SNHLY and CDR2 is FYNNEI. The CDR3 length is 16 residues. V lost 4 bases to trimming and J lost 0 bases, with 12 bases between them. Written as DNA, the CDR3 is TGTGCCAGCAGTGGGGAAGACAGTGCAACTAATGAAAAACTGTTTTTT. Translation gives CASSGEDSATNEKLFF.

The chain is built from TRBV7-3 and TRBJ2-1; no firm D call. With 5 bases removed from V and 2 bases from J, the gap between germline ends came to 16 bases. Germline assignment: CDR1 SGHTA and CDR2 FQGTGA. The CDR3 spans 16 residues. The DNA of the CDR3 is TGTGCCAGCAGCCCCCGCGGCGGTGAGGCCTACAATGAGCAGTTCTTC. Its translation is CASSPRGGEAYNEQFF.